Listed below are T cell receptor beta chains from one sample, sequenced in a study of cytomegalovirus exposure and HLA in healthy donors. Libraries were prepared by immunoSEQ multiplex PCR; TCRdb keeps only in-frame clonotypes and omits some of them. In the table there are tens of thousands of clones, around two fifths of which are singletons. The specimen sequenced was PBMCs. Receptor source: a woman in her forties or fifties in good health and CMV-seronegative. Each CDR3 is given with its conserved first and last residue. A D gene is named only where the DNA matches it firmly. The size field is filled for only some rows; it gives once, few, many or a size class.

cdr3_aa: CASSILGRVSDREYGYTF; clone_size: .; d_call: TRBD1; j_call: TRBJ1-2; v_call: TRBV19
cdr3_aa: CASSLDRETDGYTF; clone_size: .; d_call: .; j_call: TRBJ1-2; v_call: TRBV5-1
cdr3_aa: CASSLDGVPYEQYF; clone_size: .; d_call: .; j_call: TRBJ2-7; v_call: TRBV5-1
cdr3_aa: CASSLGGRTDEQYF; clone_size: .; d_call: TRBD2; j_call: TRBJ2-7; v_call: TRBV5-1
cdr3_aa: CASRPDRLNTEAFF; clone_size: .; d_call: TRBD1; j_call: TRBJ1-1; v_call: TRBV19
cdr3_aa: CASSPDQETQYF; clone_size: .; d_call: .; j_call: TRBJ2-5; v_call: TRBV5-4
cdr3_aa: CASSVGEGFYGYTF; clone_size: .; d_call: .; j_call: TRBJ1-2; v_call: TRBV9
cdr3_aa: CASSLGDSHYGYTF; clone_size: .; d_call: .; j_call: TRBJ1-2; v_call: TRBV5-5
cdr3_aa: CASSTEGASSYEQYF; clone_size: .; d_call: .; j_call: TRBJ2-7; v_call: TRBV5-1
cdr3_aa: CASSITGESNQPQHF; clone_size: few; d_call: .; j_call: TRBJ1-5; v_call: TRBV19
cdr3_aa: CASSAREGVLYEQYF; clone_size: .; d_call: TRBD2; j_call: TRBJ2-7; v_call: TRBV10-1
cdr3_aa: CASSPLAGGTDTQYF; clone_size: few; d_call: TRBD2; j_call: TRBJ2-3; v_call: TRBV6-5
cdr3_aa: CASTAGLAGNEQFF; clone_size: .; d_call: TRBD2; j_call: TRBJ2-1; v_call: TRBV6-1
cdr3_aa: CASSIQESAGNTIYF; clone_size: .; d_call: .; j_call: TRBJ1-3; v_call: TRBV19
cdr3_aa: CASSPSGRGVAKNIQYF; clone_size: .; d_call: .; j_call: TRBJ2-4; v_call: TRBV27
cdr3_aa: CASSRGRGGSTYEQYF; clone_size: few; d_call: TRBD2; j_call: TRBJ2-7; v_call: TRBV19
cdr3_aa: CASGLQGAGNEKLFF; clone_size: .; d_call: .; j_call: TRBJ1-4; v_call: TRBV12-5
cdr3_aa: CASSLGPWTGGAYEQYF; clone_size: .; d_call: TRBD1; j_call: TRBJ2-7; v_call: TRBV5-6
cdr3_aa: CASSLGAGGMRSGANVLTF; clone_size: .; d_call: TRBD1; j_call: TRBJ2-6; v_call: TRBV5-1
cdr3_aa: CASSADTPVYGYTF; clone_size: .; d_call: .; j_call: TRBJ1-2; v_call: TRBV18
cdr3_aa: CASSDPIPGELFF; clone_size: few; d_call: .; j_call: TRBJ2-2; v_call: TRBV10-1
cdr3_aa: CASSLEHRRGAYEQYF; clone_size: once; d_call: TRBD2; j_call: TRBJ2-7; v_call: TRBV7-8
cdr3_aa: CASSLEGGSGTEAFF; clone_size: few; d_call: .; j_call: TRBJ1-1; v_call: TRBV11-3
cdr3_aa: CASSLVRQGTYEQYF; clone_size: .; d_call: TRBD1; j_call: TRBJ2-7; v_call: TRBV5-1
cdr3_aa: CASTRTGTGELFF; clone_size: .; d_call: TRBD1; j_call: TRBJ2-2; v_call: TRBV10-1
cdr3_aa: CASRPPGQPDNEQFF; clone_size: .; d_call: TRBD1; j_call: TRBJ2-1; v_call: TRBV19
cdr3_aa: CASSIDRGETQYF; clone_size: .; d_call: TRBD1; j_call: TRBJ2-5; v_call: TRBV11-2
cdr3_aa: CASSQGFGTGEDEQFF; clone_size: .; d_call: TRBD1; j_call: TRBJ2-1; v_call: TRBV14
cdr3_aa: CASSSRDGSYEQYF; clone_size: few; d_call: .; j_call: TRBJ2-7; v_call: TRBV19
cdr3_aa: CASRRGVWGRASTGELFF; clone_size: .; d_call: .; j_call: TRBJ2-2; v_call: TRBV19
cdr3_aa: CASSPDSGGDTEAFF; clone_size: .; d_call: TRBD1; j_call: TRBJ1-1; v_call: TRBV5-6
cdr3_aa: CASSSQGTETQYF; clone_size: few; d_call: .; j_call: TRBJ2-5; v_call: TRBV27
cdr3_aa: CASSLDVRLNEKLFF; clone_size: .; d_call: .; j_call: TRBJ1-4; v_call: TRBV5-5
cdr3_aa: CASRGGDRASDTQYF; clone_size: once; d_call: TRBD1; j_call: TRBJ2-3; v_call: TRBV28
cdr3_aa: CASSSDREGTEAFF; clone_size: few; d_call: TRBD1; j_call: TRBJ1-1; v_call: TRBV7-3